The 20 T cell receptor beta chains given below trace back to one sample, sequenced in a study of CXCR3-negative and CXCR3-positive naive CD8 T cells. cDNA libraries for TRB were generated by 5' RACE incorporating UMI labels. TCRdb processed the 5' RACE reads again and assigns one entry to each CDR3 protein, with no DNA. The sample totals around 5,400 distinct CDR3 sequences; its top ten clones hold just under 2%. For these TCRs, the target antigens are not known. Study-wide findings and caveats: Naive cells positive for CXCR3 carried more hydrophobic TRB CDR3s than CXCR3-negative ones.

The source material was naive CXCR3+ CD8+ T cells from blood. This sample's subset: CD45RO-CCR7+CD27+CD95- naive CD8+ T cells expressing CXCR3 (TNR3+). The receptors were sampled from a human donor in good health. Some clones in this sample may be carry-over from other donors' samples.

This clonotype counts as medium-sized (0.01 to 0.1%) by frequency. The gene calls are TRBV20-1 and TRBJ2-1. There are 15 residues in the CDR3. Germline CDR1 is DFQATT and CDR2 is SNEGSKA (reference sequence). The CDR3 here is CSANAADRSYNEQFF.

Its frequency marks this clonotype as large. The V and J genes are TRBV19 and TRBJ2-1; TCRdb proposes TRBD1, but this gene call is untestable without DNA. The germline V gene encodes CDR1 LNHDA and CDR2 SQIVND (reference sequence). CDR3 length: 14 residues. CDR3: CASAPESSYNEQFF.

The chain has TRBV29-1 and TRBJ1-5; TCRdb picks TRBD1, but there is no DNA to check that call. Germline loops: CDR1 SQVTM, CDR2 ANQGSEA. The CDR3 contains 14 residues. The CDR3 sequence is CSVVEGTGPPPQHF.

This sequence joins TRBV21-1 and TRBJ2-5. TRBV21-1 is described as a pseudogene. The CDR3 contains 13 residues. CDR3 in amino acids: CASSKSGGATQYF.

V and J are TRBV7-3 and TRBJ2-5; there is no DNA to check the TCRdb D call of TRBD1. CDR3 length: 19 amino acids. Germline-derived CDR1 and CDR2 are SGHTA and FQGTGA. CDR3 loop: CASSQVAGSGEYPQETQYF.

This clonotype shows up as medium-sized (0.01 to 0.1%) by frequency. The chain recombines TRBV6-5 with TRBJ2-1. The CDR3 runs to 12 residues. CDR1 and CDR2 from the germline V gene are MNHEY and SVGAGI. CDR3 loop: CASSPDGNEQFF.

V gene TRBV15 combines with J gene TRBJ1-2; absent DNA, TCRdb's TRBD1 call cannot be checked. The CDR3 sequence is 12 residues long. Germline-derived CDR1 and CDR2 are LNHNV and YYDKDF (reference sequence). The CDR3: CATSTRGRGYTF.

In terms of frequency, this clonotype is medium-sized. The rearrangement uses TRBV7-3 and TRBJ2-1; there is no DNA to check the TCRdb D call of TRBD2. The germline V gene has CDR1 SGHTA and CDR2 FQGTGA. CDR3 length equals 13 residues. The CDR3 loop is CASSFEGGNEQFF.

This chain links TRBV12-5 with TRBJ2-1. The CDR3 length is 14 residues. CDR1 is LGHNT, CDR2 FRNRAP, per germline. CDR3 region: CASVPGSTYNEQFF.

V and J are TRBV20-1 and TRBJ2-3; TCRdb proposes TRBD1, but this gene call is untestable without DNA. Germline V lookup: CDR1 DFQATT, CDR2 SNEGSKA (reference sequence). The CDR3 sequence is 15 residues long. CDR3 sequence: CSADQTGEFTDTQYF.

This clonotype ranks as medium-sized in terms of frequency. The genes are TRBV4-2 and TRBJ1-1. Germline CDR1 and CDR2: LGHNA and YNFKEQ. CDR3 length equals 13 residues. The chain's CDR3 is CASSQVMNTEAFF.

This clonotype is called medium-sized based on its frequency. The gene calls are TRBV29-1 and TRBJ1-3. CDR1 and CDR2 from the germline V gene are SQVTM and ANQGSEA. There are 13 residues in the CDR3. The CDR3: CSVSEGSGNTIYF.

This clonotype is labeled medium-sized based on frequency. This chain uses TRBV6-2 or TRBV6-3 with TRBJ2-6. Germline assignment: CDR1 MNHEY and CDR2 SVGEGT. The length of the CDR3 is 14 residues. CDR3 protein: CASTQFSGANVLTF.

Measured by frequency, this clonotype is medium-sized. The chain recombines TRBV29-1 with TRBJ2-3; TCRdb names TRBD2, which stays unverified in the absence of DNA. The CDR3 totals 16 residues. CDR1 and CDR2 (germline): SQVTM, ANQGSEA. CDR3 sequence reads: CSAAGLAHLFTDTQYF.

Measured by frequency, this clonotype is medium-sized. The rearrangement joins TRBV6-5 to TRBJ1-1; TCRdb designates TRBD1, a call that cannot be tested without DNA. Germline values: CDR1 MNHEY, CDR2 SVGAGI. This CDR3 contains 13 residues. This CDR3 reads CASSSQGNTEAFF.

The V and J genes are TRBV19 and TRBJ2-1; TCRdb designates TRBD2, a call that cannot be tested without DNA. The CDR3 length is 14 residues. Looked up from germline, CDR1 is LNHDA and CDR2 is SQIVND (reference sequence). CDR3 region: CASSMTSRVNEQFF.

This clonotype ranks as medium-sized in terms of frequency. CDR3 loop: CASRDGRYNEQFF. The chain recombines TRBV21-1 with TRBJ2-1. TRBV21-1 is flagged as a pseudogene. The CDR3 contains 13 residues.

The CDR3 sequence: CASSQDLTGGSKNIQYF. The rearrangement joins TRBV4-3 to TRBJ2-4; TCRdb's D call of TRBD1 is untestable without DNA. The CDR3 spans 17 residues. Germline V gene lookup returns CDR1 LGHNA and CDR2 YSLEER.

This clonotype counts as medium-sized by frequency. The J gene is TRBJ2-5, the V gene TRBV29-1. This CDR3 region has 13 residues. Germline V gene sequence: CDR1 SQVTM, CDR2 ANQGSEA. This CDR3 is CSIASGGMETQYF.

This chain connects TRBV30 to TRBJ2-1; no DNA is available, so the TRBD1 call from TCRdb remains unchecked. There are 15 residues in the CDR3. Germline V lookup: CDR1 GTSNPN, CDR2 SVGIG (reference sequence). This chain's CDR3 is CAWSPRDWGYNEQFF.